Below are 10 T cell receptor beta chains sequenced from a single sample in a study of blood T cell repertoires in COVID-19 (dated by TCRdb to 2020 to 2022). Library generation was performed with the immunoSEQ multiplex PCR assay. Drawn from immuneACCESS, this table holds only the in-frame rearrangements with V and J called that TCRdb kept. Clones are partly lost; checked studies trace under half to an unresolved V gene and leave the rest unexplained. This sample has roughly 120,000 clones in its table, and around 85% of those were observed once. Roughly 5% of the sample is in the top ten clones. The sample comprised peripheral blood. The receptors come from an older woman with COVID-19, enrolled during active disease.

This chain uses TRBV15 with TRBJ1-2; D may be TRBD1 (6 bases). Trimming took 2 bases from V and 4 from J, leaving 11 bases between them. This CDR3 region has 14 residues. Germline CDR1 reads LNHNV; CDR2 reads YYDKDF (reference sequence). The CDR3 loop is CATSRTGTFYGYTF. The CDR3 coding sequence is TGTGCCACCAGCAGAACAGGGACCTTCTATGGCTACACCTTC.

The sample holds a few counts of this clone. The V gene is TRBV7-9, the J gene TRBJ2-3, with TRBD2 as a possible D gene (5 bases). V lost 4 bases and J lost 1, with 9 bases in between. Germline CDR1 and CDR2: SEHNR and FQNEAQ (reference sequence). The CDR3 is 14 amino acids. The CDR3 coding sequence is TGTGCCAGCAGCTCGGCGGGTCGCACAGATACGCAGTATTTT. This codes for CASSSAGRTDTQYF.

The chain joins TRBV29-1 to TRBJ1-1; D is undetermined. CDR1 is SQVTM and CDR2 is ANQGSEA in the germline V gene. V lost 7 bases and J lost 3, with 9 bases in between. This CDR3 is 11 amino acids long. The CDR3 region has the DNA TGCAGCGCGACGAGGGACACTGAAGCTTTCTTT. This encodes CSATRDTEAFF.

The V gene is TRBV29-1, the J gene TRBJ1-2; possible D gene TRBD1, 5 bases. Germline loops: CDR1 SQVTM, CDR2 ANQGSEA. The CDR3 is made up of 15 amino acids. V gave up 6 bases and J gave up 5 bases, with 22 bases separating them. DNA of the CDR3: TGCAGCGTCGCCGGCCAGGGCACGGGGGGATATGGCTACACCTTC. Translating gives CSVAGQGTGGYGYTF.

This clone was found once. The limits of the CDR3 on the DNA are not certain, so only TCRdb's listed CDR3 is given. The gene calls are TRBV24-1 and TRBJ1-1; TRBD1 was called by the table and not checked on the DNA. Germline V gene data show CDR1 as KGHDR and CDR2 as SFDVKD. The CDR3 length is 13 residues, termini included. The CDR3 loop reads CATSDFGSGAFFF.

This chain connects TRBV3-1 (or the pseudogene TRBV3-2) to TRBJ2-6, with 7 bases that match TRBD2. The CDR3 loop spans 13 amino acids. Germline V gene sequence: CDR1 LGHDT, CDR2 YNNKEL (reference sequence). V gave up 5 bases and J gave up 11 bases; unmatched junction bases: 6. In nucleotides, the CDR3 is TGTGCCAGCAGCGTCGGACTAGTGGACGTCCTGACTTTC. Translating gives CASSVGLVDVLTF.

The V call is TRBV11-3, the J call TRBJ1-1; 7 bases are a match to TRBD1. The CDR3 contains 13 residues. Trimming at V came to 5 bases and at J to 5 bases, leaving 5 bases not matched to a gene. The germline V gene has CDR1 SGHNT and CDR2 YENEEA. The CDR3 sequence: CASSTQTGTEAFF. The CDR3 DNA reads TGTGCCAGCAGCACCCAGACAGGGACTGAAGCTTTCTTT.

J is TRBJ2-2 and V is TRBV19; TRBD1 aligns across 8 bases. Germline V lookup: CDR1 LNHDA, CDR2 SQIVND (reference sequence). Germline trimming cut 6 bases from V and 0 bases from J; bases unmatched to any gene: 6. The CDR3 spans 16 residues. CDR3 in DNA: TGTGCCAGTAGCCCTACGGACAGGGCGAACACCGGGGAGCTGTTTTTT. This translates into CASSPTDRANTGELFF.

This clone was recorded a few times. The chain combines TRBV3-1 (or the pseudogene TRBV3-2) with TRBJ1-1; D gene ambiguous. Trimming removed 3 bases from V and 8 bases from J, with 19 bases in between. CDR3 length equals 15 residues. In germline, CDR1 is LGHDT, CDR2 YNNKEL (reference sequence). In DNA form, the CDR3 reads TGTGCCAGCAGCCACGTAACCGCGGCTCGAACCGAAGCTTTCTTT. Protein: CASSHVTAARTEAFF.

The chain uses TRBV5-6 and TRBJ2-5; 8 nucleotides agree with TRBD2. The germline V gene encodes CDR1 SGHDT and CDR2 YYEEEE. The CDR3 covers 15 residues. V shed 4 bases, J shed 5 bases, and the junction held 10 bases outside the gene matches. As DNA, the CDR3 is TGTGCCAGCAGCCCTCGCGGGGGGACCTCGGAGACCCAGTACTTC. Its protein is CASSPRGGTSETQYF.